This T cell receptor beta chain was identified during a study of cytomegalovirus exposure and HLA in healthy donors. Study-wide results and caveats: Among TCR beta chains, those listed as cytomegalovirus-associated numbered about 160.

The CDR3 runs to 13 residues. V trimming: 0 bases; J trimming: 4 bases; junction bases outside the gene matches: 2. CDR1 is GTSNPN, CDR2 SVGIG, per germline (reference sequence). About this clone: Its specificity is not known.

Clones were read by immunoSEQ multiplex PCR, and TCRdb kept only the in-frame ones, dropping some. The sample carries about 280,000 clones, roughly 90% recorded once. The sample comprised PBMCs. The chain couples TRBV30 to TRBJ2-5, with 7 nucleotides matching TRBD2. The receptor comes from a woman younger than 35 in good health and CMV-seronegative. The CDR3 nucleotides read TGTGCCTGGAGTGTACCGGGGGGAGAGACCCAGTACTTC. Translation: CAWSVPGGETQYF.